This entry describes one T cell receptor (beta chain). The V segment lost 6 bases and the J segment 5 bases; nucleotides outside the gene matches: 12. Germline-derived CDR1 and CDR2 are MNHEY and SMNVEV (reference sequence). This CDR3 is 15 amino acids long. These data belong to a study of CD8+ T cells in alopecia areata. In each case, RNA was isolated and then reverse transcribed into cDNA as the sequencing template. Generated by immunoSEQ multiplex PCR, the TCRdb table keeps only in-frame clones and is missing some. This sample has about 200,000 clones, with more than 50% found just once. The sample taken for sequencing was CD8+ T cells sorted from blood. The V gene is TRBV27, the J gene TRBJ1-2, with TRBD1 matching over 7 bases. This sequence originates from a human donor in good health. The chain's CDR3 is CASSPLDRVEYGYTF. The CDR3 DNA reads as TGTGCCAGCAGCCCCCTCGACAGGGTAGAATATGGCTACACCTTC.